The 2 T cell receptor beta chains given below trace back to one sample, sequenced in a study of blood T cells in healthy people across ages (dated by TCRdb to between 2015 and 2017). Receptors were amplified or captured by 5' RACE. The second PCR ran for roughly 7 to 11 cycles and used a J-beta primer mix along with a sample-barcoded 5' primer. TCRdb cleaned the public reads at Q25 with fastp, built clones with MiXCR and kept in-frame beta chains. CDR3 protein duplicates are merged, each entry listing the most common genes and DNA. The sample includes over 1,500,000 distinct CDR3 sequences, with 35% to 50% observed a single time. The top ten clones comprise under 30% of the sample. Sequenced material: blood. These receptors were collected from a human donor in good health.

This clonotype was detected once. The rearrangement joins TRBV5-1 to TRBJ1-3, with TRBD1 as a possible D gene (5 bases). CDR3 length: 13 residues. Per germline, CDR1 SGHRS and CDR2 YFSETQ. The V and J ends lost 4 bases and 3 bases respectively, with 8 bases between them. The CDR3 DNA reads TGCGCCAGCAGCGTGGGACTTGGAAACACCATATATTTT. It yields the protein CASSVGLGNTIYF.

This rearrangement joins TRBV20-1 to TRBJ1-4, with a tentative D call TRBD1 (6 bases). This CDR3 is 13 amino acids long. Trimming removed 6 bases at V and 5 bases at J, with 13 bases between. Germline V lookup: CDR1 DFQATT, CDR2 SNEGSKA (reference sequence). CDR3 DNA: TGCAGTGCGACAGGACCGAGCAATGAAAAACTGTTTTTT. It yields the protein CSATGPSNEKLFF.